The entry below describes one T cell receptor (beta chain). V lost 1 base, J lost 2 bases, and 9 bases lay in between. The V gene's germline CDR1 is MDHEN and CDR2 SYDVKM. There are 15 residues in the CDR3. This specimen belongs to a study of blood T cell repertoires in COVID-19. As for the study in general: The United States, Italy and Spain were the sources of the acute and convalescent COVID-19 samples. Sample material is recorded as cDNA or gDNA derived from T cells, B-cell-depleted T cells, or PBMCs.

In the authors' workflow: Reference gene primer amplification in the assay estimated nucleated cell counts. TCRdb's copy holds only in-frame clones and misses some; the assay was immunoSEQ multiplex PCR. V, J and clone size derive from that table, while D and trimming were established from the DNA sequence. The repertoire holds roughly 120,000 clones, approximately 85% seen once, with over 4.5% in the top ten. The specimen was peripheral blood. The clonotype was recovered from a human donor in a cohort sampled during active COVID-19. The chain employs TRBV28 and TRBJ2-4; TRBD1 might be the D (5 bases). CDR3 in DNA: TGTGCCAGCAGTTTATATCAGGGATCCAAAAACATTCAGTACTTC. Protein: CASSLYQGSKNIQYF. The full variable domain, its missing parts supplied by reference TRBV28 and TRBJ2-4, is DVKVTQSSRYLVKRTGEKVFLECVQDMDHENMFWYRQDPGLGLRLIYFSYDVKMKEKGDIPEGYSVSREKKERFSLILESASTNQTSMYLCASSLYQGSKNIQYFGAGTRLSVL.